This T cell receptor beta chain was recovered during a study of shared clonotypes between healthy human individuals. Per germline, CDR1 SNHLY and CDR2 FYNNEI. V shed 5 bases, J shed 2 bases, and the junction held 6 bases outside the gene matches. This CDR3 is 15 amino acids long. This clone was seen more than once but under ten times. Every subset had its genomic DNA shared out evenly among several immunoSEQ plates. The replicate PCRs on unsorted PBMC were given about 300 ng DNA, which is around 31,000 T cell genomes. Ten immunoSEQ deep assay plates were used by the authors to sequence unsorted PBMC DNA. Profiling relied on immunoSEQ multiplex PCR, and the TCRdb table lists in-frame clones only, not all of them. In the table there are fewer than 550,000 clones, about 80% of which are singletons.

The specimen sequenced was PBMCs. The source of this sequence is a middle-aged woman in good health. Some clones in this sample may be carry-over from other donors' samples. The chain uses TRBV2 and TRBJ1-3; 7 positions match TRBD1. This CDR3 reads CASSTTGPPGNTIYF. Written as DNA, the CDR3 is TGTGCCAGCAGTACGACAGGGCCGCCTGGAAACACCATATATTTT. Together with reference TRBV2 and TRBJ1-3, the CDR3 gives the full variable domain: EPEVTQTPSHQVTQMGQEVILRCVPISNHLYFYWYRQILGQKVEFLVSFYNNEISEKSEIFDDQFSVERPDGSNFTLKIRSTKLEDSAMYFCASSTTGPPGNTIYFGEGSWLTVV.